The T cell receptor (beta chain) described here comes from a study of cytomegalovirus exposure and HLA in healthy donors. About the research overall: A preliminary data release comprised roughly 80 million unique TCRs obtained from HLA-typed donors.

General study findings and limits: As a later analysis showed, several of the most significant clusters appeared to be linked to common viral pathogens. Under in vitro conditions, three CMV-associated chains were confirmed as specific for CMV antigens. A later analysis showed TCR association rates differing by HLA locus, peaking at DRB1 and lowest at HLA-C.

Use of 60 Vbeta and 13 Jbeta primers characterized the PCR. Clones were read by immunoSEQ multiplex PCR, and TCRdb kept only the in-frame ones, dropping some. The data show some 200,000 clones, roughly 80% seen once. On this clone itself: The antigen is undetermined.

Trimming removed 4 bases from V and 7 bases from J, with 17 bases in between. Germline V gene lookup returns CDR1 SGHRS and CDR2 YFSETQ. The CDR3 has 15 amino acids. The material sequenced was PBMCs. The chain joins TRBV5-1 to TRBJ2-2; the D gene is possibly TRBD2 (5 bases). The receptor was derived from a girl aged 2-10 years in good health and CMV-seronegative. The CDR3 DNA reads as TGCGCCAGCAGCCCCGGGGTCGGGAACGTCGGGGAGCTGTTTTTT. Encoded protein: CASSPGVGNVGELFF.